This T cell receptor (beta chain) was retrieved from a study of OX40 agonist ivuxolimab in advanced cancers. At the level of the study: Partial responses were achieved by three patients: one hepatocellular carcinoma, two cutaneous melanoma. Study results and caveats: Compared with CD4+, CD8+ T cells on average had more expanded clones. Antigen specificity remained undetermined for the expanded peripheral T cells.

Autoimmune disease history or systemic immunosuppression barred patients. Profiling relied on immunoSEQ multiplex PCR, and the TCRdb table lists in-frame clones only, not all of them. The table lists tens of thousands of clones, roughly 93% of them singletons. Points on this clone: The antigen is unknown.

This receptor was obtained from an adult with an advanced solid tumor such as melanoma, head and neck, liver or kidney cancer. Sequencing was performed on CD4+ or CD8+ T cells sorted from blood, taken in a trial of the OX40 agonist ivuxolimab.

In DNA form, the CDR3 reads TGCGCCAGCAGCTTTGCCGGGACGGTCTCCTACAATGAGCAGTTCTTC. It encodes CASSFAGTVSYNEQFF. The V gene is TRBV5-1, the J gene TRBJ2-1, with D possibly being TRBD1 or TRBD2 (5 bases each). Germline lookup yields CDR1 SGHRS and CDR2 YFSETQ. The CDR3 has 16 amino acids. Trimming removed 2 bases at V and 0 bases at J, with 12 bases between. Full variable domain (rest looked up from reference TRBV5-1 and TRBJ2-1): KAGVTQTPRYLIKTRGQQVTLSCSPISGHRSVSWYQQTPGQGLQFLFEYFSETQRNKGNFPGRFSGRQFSNSRSEMNVSTLELGDSALYLCASSFAGTVSYNEQFFGPGTRLTVL.